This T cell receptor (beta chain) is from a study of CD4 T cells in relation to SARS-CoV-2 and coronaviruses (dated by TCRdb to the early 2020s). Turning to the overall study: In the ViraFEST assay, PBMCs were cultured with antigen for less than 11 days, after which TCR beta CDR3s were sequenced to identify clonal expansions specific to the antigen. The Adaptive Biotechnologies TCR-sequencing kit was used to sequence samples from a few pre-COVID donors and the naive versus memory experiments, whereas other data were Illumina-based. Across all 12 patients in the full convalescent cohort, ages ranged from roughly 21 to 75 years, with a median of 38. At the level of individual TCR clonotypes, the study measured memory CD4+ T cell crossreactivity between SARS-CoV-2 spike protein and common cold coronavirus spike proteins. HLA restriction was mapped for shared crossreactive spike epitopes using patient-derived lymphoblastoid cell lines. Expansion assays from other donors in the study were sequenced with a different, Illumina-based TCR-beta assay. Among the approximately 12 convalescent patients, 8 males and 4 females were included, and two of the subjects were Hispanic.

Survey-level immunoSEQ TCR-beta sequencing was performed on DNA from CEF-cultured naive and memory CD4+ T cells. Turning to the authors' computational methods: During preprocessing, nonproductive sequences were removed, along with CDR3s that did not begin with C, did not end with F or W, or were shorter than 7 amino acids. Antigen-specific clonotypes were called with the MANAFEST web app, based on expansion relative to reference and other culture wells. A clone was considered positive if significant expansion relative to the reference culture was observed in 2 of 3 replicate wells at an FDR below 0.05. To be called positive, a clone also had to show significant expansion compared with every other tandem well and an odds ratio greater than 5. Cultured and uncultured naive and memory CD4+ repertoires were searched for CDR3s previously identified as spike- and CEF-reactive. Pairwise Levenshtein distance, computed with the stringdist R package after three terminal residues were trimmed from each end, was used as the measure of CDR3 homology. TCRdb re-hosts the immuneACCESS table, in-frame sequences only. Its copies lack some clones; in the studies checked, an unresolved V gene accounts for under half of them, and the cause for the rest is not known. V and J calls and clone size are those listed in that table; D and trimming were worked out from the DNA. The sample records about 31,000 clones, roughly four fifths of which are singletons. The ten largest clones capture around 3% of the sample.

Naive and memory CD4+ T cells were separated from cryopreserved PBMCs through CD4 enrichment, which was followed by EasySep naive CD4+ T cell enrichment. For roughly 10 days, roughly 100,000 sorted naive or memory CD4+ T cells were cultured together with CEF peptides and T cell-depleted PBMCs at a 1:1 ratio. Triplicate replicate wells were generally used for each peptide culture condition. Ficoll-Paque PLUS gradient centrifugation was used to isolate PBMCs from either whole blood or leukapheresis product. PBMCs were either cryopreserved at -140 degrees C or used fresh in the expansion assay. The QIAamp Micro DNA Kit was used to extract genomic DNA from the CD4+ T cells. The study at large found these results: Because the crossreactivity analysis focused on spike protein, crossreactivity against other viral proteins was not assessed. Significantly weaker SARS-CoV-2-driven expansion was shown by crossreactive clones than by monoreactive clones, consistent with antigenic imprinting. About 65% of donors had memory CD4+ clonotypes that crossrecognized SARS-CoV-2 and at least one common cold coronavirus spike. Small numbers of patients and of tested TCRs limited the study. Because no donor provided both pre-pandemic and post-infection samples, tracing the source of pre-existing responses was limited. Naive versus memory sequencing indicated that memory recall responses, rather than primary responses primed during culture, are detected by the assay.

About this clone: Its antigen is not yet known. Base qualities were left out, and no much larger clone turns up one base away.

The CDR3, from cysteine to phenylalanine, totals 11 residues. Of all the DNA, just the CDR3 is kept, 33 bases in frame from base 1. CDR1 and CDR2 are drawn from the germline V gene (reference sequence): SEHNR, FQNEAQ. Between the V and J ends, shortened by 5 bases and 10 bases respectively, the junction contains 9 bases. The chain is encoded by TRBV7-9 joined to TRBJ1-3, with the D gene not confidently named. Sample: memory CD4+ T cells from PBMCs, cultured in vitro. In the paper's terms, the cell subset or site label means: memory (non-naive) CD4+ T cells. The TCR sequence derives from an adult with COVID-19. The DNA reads TGTGCCAGCAGCCGCCAAGGGACCATATATTTT. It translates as CASSRQGTIYF.